The clone carrying this TCR beta chain was seen only a few times. Its matching antigen is unknown. Trimming left V 0 bases short and J 8 bases short, with 17 bases between. CDR1 SGDLS and CDR2 YYNGEE come from the germline V gene. This CDR3 is 15 amino acids long. The data were obtained in a study of blood T cells in healthy people across ages. Caucasian individuals from Russia who were healthy and aged about 6 to 95 acted as donors. Regarding the study as a whole: With age, beta diversity per million T cells declined roughly linearly, significantly by 40 to 50.

Then a second PCR, running about 6 to 12 cycles, was carried out with a sample-barcoded 5' primer and a J-beta primer mix. Each cDNA molecule, via a template-switch adaptor with 12 random nucleotides, was tagged. Sequencing yielded, for each sample, at least 3 million paired-end reads carrying CDR3. TCRdb re-derived calls from the 5' RACE reads in MiXCR, one entry per CDR3 protein. The data contain about 810,000 distinct CDR3 sequences, roughly 40% of them singletons. The chain is built from TRBV9 and TRBJ1-1, with D maybe TRBD1 (6 bases). The origin of this receptor is a young man in good health. Sequencing was carried out using blood. The DNA for the CDR3 is TGTGCCAGCAGCGTAGCTCCTCAGGGGCGAGGCGAAGCTTTCTTT. Protein sequence: CASSVAPQGRGEAFF.